Listed below are T cell receptor beta chains from one sample, sequenced in a study of regulatory T cells in long-lasting Graves disease. TCRdb re-called the multiplex PCR reads through MiXCR, storing one row per CDR3 protein. The sample has under 500,000 distinct CDR3 sequences, less than 25% seen once. The specimen was peripheral blood mononuclear cells (PBMCs), collected when the disease was refractory, from a patient treated with antithyroid drugs. The receptor set was obtained from a female donor with Graves disease. CDR3s include the opening cysteine and the closing phenylalanine or tryptophan. The order of the fields is J gene, D gene, V gene, CDR3 protein. A D gene is named only where the DNA matches it firmly.

>TRBJ2-2|TRBD2|TRBV7-2
CASSVPGLAENTGELFF
>TRBJ2-7|TRBD1|TRBV20-1
CSAPDPGTVSYEQYF
>TRBJ2-2|TRBD2|TRBV24-1
CATSDLRSGRATGELFF
>TRBJ2-5|TRBD2|TRBV5-1
CASSVTSGSGETQYF
>TRBJ2-2|TRBD1|TRBV11-3
CASSFLSGTGNTGELFF
>TRBJ2-5|TRBD2|TRBV20-1
CSARDWGLAGSQETQYF
>TRBJ2-1|TRBD2|TRBV7-2
CASTIPGGMNEQFF
>TRBJ2-7|NA|TRBV4-3
CASSQENGPYEQYF
>TRBJ2-7|TRBD1|TRBV5-1
CASSTGQGNYEQYF
>TRBJ2-2|TRBD1|TRBV7-3
CASSLNPGQHQELFF
>TRBJ1-1|NA|TRBV27
CASSRGGRNEAFF
>TRBJ2-7|NA|TRBV27
CASSWQGGSEQYF
>TRBJ1-1|TRBD1|TRBV6-2/TRBV6-3
CASRGQENTEAFF
>TRBJ2-3|NA|TRBV12-3/TRBV12-4
CASSPSNLQDTQYF
>TRBJ2-4|NA|TRBV29-1
CSGRDFRGGKNIQYF
>TRBJ1-5|TRBD1|TRBV28
CASSLAGTGTRQPQHF
>TRBJ2-7|TRBD1|TRBV20-1
CSARDGPTGFYEQYF
>TRBJ1-4|NA|TRBV28
CASRDGQLRLFF
>TRBJ2-5|TRBD1|TRBV24-1
CATSGERQGKGETQYF
>TRBJ1-2|TRBD1|TRBV6-2/TRBV6-3
CASSYSSDRESHGYTF
>TRBJ1-6|NA|TRBV12-3/TRBV12-4
CASRIPWGFWSYNSPLHF
>TRBJ2-7|TRBD2|TRBV19
CASSTPTSGNSYEQYF
>TRBJ2-1|NA|TRBV11-2
CASSLDRAPINEQFF
>TRBJ1-5|NA|TRBV5-5
CASSKTGTSSNQPQHF
>TRBJ2-7|NA|TRBV30
CAWGMGVEQYF
>TRBJ2-7|TRBD1|TRBV10-3
CAISAGGLSYEQYF
>TRBJ2-7|NA|TRBV28
CASSFPRTEAHEQYF
>TRBJ2-4|NA|TRBV6-2/TRBV6-3
CASSPGTDGKNIQYF
>TRBJ2-7|NA|TRBV20-1
CSARGLSSYEQYF
>TRBJ1-2|TRBD1|TRBV10-3
CAISVPGQGNYGYTF
>TRBJ1-5|NA|TRBV5-1
CASSPHPGYNQPQHF
>TRBJ1-1|NA|TRBV18
CASSPGQPFLGEAFF
>TRBJ2-7|NA|TRBV7-3
CASSPNGGEQYF
>TRBJ1-6|TRBD1|TRBV18
CASSPATGVLSPLHF
>TRBJ1-3|NA|TRBV6-1
CASSDGAHGNTIYF
>TRBJ1-6|TRBD1|TRBV20-1
CSARQGLSYNSPLHF
>TRBJ1-1|NA|TRBV29-1
CSVDRTEAFF
>TRBJ1-2|TRBD1|TRBV6-1
CASSAAGGSNYGYTF
>TRBJ2-5|NA|TRBV5-1
CASSLAGQQETQYF
>TRBJ2-2|NA|TRBV28
CASILKTGELFF
>TRBJ1-3|TRBD1|TRBV7-8
CASSLVGQGDTIYF
>TRBJ2-6|NA|TRBV20-1
CSASRRFSGANVLTF
>TRBJ1-4|NA|TRBV12-3/TRBV12-4
CASSRATVEKLFF
>TRBJ2-2|NA|TRBV6-1
CASRGTVNTGELFF
>TRBJ2-5|NA|TRBV6-5
CASSWGGRLGETQYF
>TRBJ1-1|NA|TRBV9
CASSVGDRDTEAFF
>TRBJ2-7|NA|TRBV28
CASGPGKAYEQYF
>TRBJ2-1|NA|TRBV3-1
CASSQGILSYNEQFF
>TRBJ2-6|NA|TRBV28
CASSQHSGANVLTF
>TRBJ2-7|NA|TRBV7-9
CASSLGGSTYEQYF